Listed here are 21 T cell receptor beta chains from one sample, sequenced in a study of T-cell memory formation after mild COVID-19. MiXCR, applied by TCRdb to the 5' RACE reads, yields one record per CDR3 protein. The repertoire holds under 450,000 distinct CDR3 sequences, with under 15% as singletons. Source material: PBMCs or a T cell subset sorted from them (not recorded which). The receptors derive from a man between 18 and 29 years old who had mild COVID-19 (a few samples of this study predate the infection). Cell type and time point are not known.

The chain is built from TRBV5-6 and TRBJ1-2; unclear D gene. The CDR3 has 12 residues. The V gene's germline CDR1 is SGHDT and CDR2 YYEEEE. The V end lost 5 bases, the J end lost 3 bases, and 8 bases lay between the germline ends. The CDR3 loop reads CASSIRDYGYTF. The CDR3, as DNA: TGTGCCAGCAGTATACGAGACTATGGCTACACCTTC.

This chain joins TRBV10-1 and TRBJ2-2; 7 positions match TRBD2. CDR1 and CDR2 from the germline V gene are WNHNN and SYGVQD (reference sequence). This CDR3 spans 14 amino acids. Losses at the gene ends were 5 bases for V and 8 bases for J; bases not matched to a gene: 8. The CDR3 region is CASSSRGVEGELFF. The CDR3 DNA follows: TGCGCCAGCAGTTCTCGGGGGGTTGAGGGGGAGCTGTTTTTT.

This clonotype was detected many times. The V call is TRBV5-1, the J call TRBJ2-3, with D unresolved. Germline V lookup: CDR1 SGHRS, CDR2 YFSETQ. This CDR3 has 14 amino acids. Trimming stripped 1 base from V and 0 bases from J, with 6 bases between. Here the CDR3 DNA reads TGCGCCAGCAGCTTGTTTGCCAGCACAGATACGCAGTATTTT. It is translated as CASSLFASTDTQYF.

This CDR3 is CASSPTRGRTYEQYF. The CDR3 DNA reads as TGTGCCAGCTCACCAACCCGGGGTCGGACCTACGAGCAGTACTTC. This chain uses TRBV18 with TRBJ2-7, with TRBD2 as a possible D gene (5 bases). V was clipped by 2 bases and J by 2 bases, with 13 bases between them. This CDR3 has 15 amino acids. Germline-derived CDR1 and CDR2 are KGHSH and LQKENI.

This clonotype came up many times. The gene calls are TRBV5-1 and TRBJ2-7, with D possibly TRBD2 on 5 matching bases. The CDR3 is made up of 14 amino acids. The germline CDR1 and CDR2 sequences are SGHRS and YFSETQ. V lost 4 bases, J lost 3 bases, and 14 bases lay in between. The CDR3 loop is CASSARAGDYEQYV. CDR3 sequence (DNA): TGCGCCAGCAGCGCCAGAGCCGGGGACTACGAGCAGTACGTC.

This clonotype was observed many times. This chain links TRBV4-3 with TRBJ2-7; perhaps D is TRBD1 or TRBD2 (6 bases each). CDR1 and CDR2 (germline): LGHNA, YSLEER. The CDR3 sequence is 18 residues long. Deletions cut 0 bases from V and 2 bases from J, with 20 bases between. The CDR3 DNA follows: TGCGCCAGCAGCCAAGATCTCGGCCCGGGGGACATGACCTACGAGCAGTACTTC. Its translation is CASSQDLGPGDMTYEQYF.

The chain employs TRBV6-6 and TRBJ2-4; a weak D match, TRBD2 (5 bases). The germline V gene has CDR1 MNHNY and CDR2 SVGAGI (reference sequence). This CDR3 is built from 15 residues. The germline V and J ends were trimmed by 2 bases and 0 bases, with 8 bases remaining between them. The CDR3 spells CASSYVGLAKNIQYF. For the CDR3, the DNA is TGTGCCAGCAGTTACGTAGGACTAGCCAAAAACATTCAGTACTTC.

In DNA form, the CDR3 reads TGTGCCAGCTCACCCTTAACGGGCCAACCCCGCCAAGAGACCCAGTACTTC. Amino acid sequence: CASSPLTGQPRQETQYF. This sequence joins TRBV18 and TRBJ2-5, with D unclear. Deletions cut 3 bases from V and 1 base from J, with 18 bases between. Germline values: CDR1 KGHSH, CDR2 LQKENI. The CDR3 contains 17 residues.

CDR3 residues: CASSLGTEPYEQYV. Here the CDR3 DNA reads TGCGCCAGCAGCTTGGGGACCGAACCCTACGAGCAGTACGTC. The chain links TRBV5-1 to TRBJ2-7, with no clear D. CDR1 and CDR2 from the germline V gene are SGHRS and YFSETQ. The CDR3 has 14 residues. Trimming stripped 0 bases from V and 2 bases from J, with 9 bases between.

Turning to this clonotype: At one boundary the junction diverges from the germline segment, which might be a read error. This rearrangement joins TRBV18 to TRBJ1-6; no reliable D call. The CDR3 is made up of 15 amino acids. Looked up from germline, CDR1 is KGHSH and CDR2 is LQKENI. CDR3 DNA sequence: TGTGCCAGCTCACCGGCAGGCTCCTATAATTCACCCCTCAACTTT. Residues: CASSPAGSYNSPLNF.

The J gene is TRBJ2-1, the V gene TRBV4-2; 9 nucleotides align to TRBD2. CDR1 is LGHNA, CDR2 YNFKEQ, per germline. This CDR3 has 16 residues. V gave up 0 bases and J gave up 5 bases; unmatched junction bases: 5. CDR3 bases: TGTGCCAGCAGCCAAGATCTCAGCGGGAGGAACAATGAGCAGTTCTTC. It translates to CASSQDLSGRNNEQFF.

This clonotype was picked up many times. The rearrangement uses TRBV4-1 and TRBJ2-3, with D uncertain. V lost 0 bases and J lost 2, with 9 bases in between. The length of the CDR3 is 15 residues. CDR1 and CDR2 (germline): MGHRA, YSYEKL. The CDR3 DNA is TGCGCCAGCAGCCAAGATGGCACCGCCACAGATACGCAGTATTTT. Residues: CASSQDGTATDTQYF.

This chain connects TRBV7-6 to TRBJ1-1; D unclear. Germline CDR1 and CDR2: SGHVS and FNYEAQ. V was shortened by 5 bases and J by 1 base, with 11 bases between the two germline ends. The CDR3 is 14 residues long. The DNA for the CDR3 is TGTGCCAGCAGCCCCATAGGACGGAACACTGAAGCTTTCTTT. This gives the protein CASSPIGRNTEAFF. The full variable domain, with the rest looked up from reference TRBV7-6 and TRBJ1-1, is GAGVSQSPRYKVTKRGQDVALRCDPISGHVSLYWYRQALGQGPEFLTYFNYEAQQDKSGLPNDRFSAERPEGSISTLTIQRTEQRDSAMYRCASSPIGRNTEAFFGQGTRLTVV.

There are many counts of this clonotype. The chain couples TRBV7-6 to TRBJ1-1; D not certain. The CDR3 is 13 residues long. Germline assignment: CDR1 SGHVS and CDR2 FNYEAQ. Trimming stripped 4 bases from V and 5 bases from J, with 11 bases between. DNA of the CDR3: TGTGCCAGCAGCTCCCAGGCGGGAACTGAAGCTTTCTTT. Residues: CASSSQAGTEAFF.

This clonotype was recorded many times. J is TRBJ2-3 and V is TRBV5-1; 16 positions agree with TRBD2. V lost 5 bases and J lost 4; bases outside the gene matches: 16. Germline V gene data show CDR1 as SGHRS and CDR2 as YFSETQ. CDR3 length equals 20 residues. CDR3 nucleotides: TGCGCCAGCAGTTCCCTTCCGGGACTAGCGGGGGGGACCGTGGCAGATACGCAGTATTTT. Encoded protein: CASSSLPGLAGGTVADTQYF.

The chain recombines TRBV3-1 with TRBJ2-5, with a possible D match to TRBD1 (6 bases). V was trimmed by 3 bases and J by 4 bases, leaving 9 bases between them. The germline V gene has CDR1 LGHDT and CDR2 YNNKEL (reference sequence). The CDR3 is 13 residues long. The CDR3 loop reads CASSQNRAETQYF. As DNA, the CDR3 is TGTGCCAGCAGCCAGAACAGGGCAGAGACCCAGTACTTC.

This clonotype was picked up a small number of times. This rearrangement joins TRBV19 to TRBJ1-5, with D possibly TRBD1 on 5 matching bases. Trimming removed 3 bases at V and 9 bases at J, with 18 bases between. Germline CDR1 and CDR2: LNHDA and SQIVND (reference sequence). The CDR3 has 15 amino acids. In DNA, the CDR3 is TGTGCCAGTAGTATCCTCACAGGAGGAGGTTGGCCCCAGCATTTT. The encoded protein is CASSILTGGGWPQHF.

The chain is built from TRBV10-3 and TRBJ2-7; 9 bases line up with TRBD1. CDR1 and CDR2 (germline): ENHRY, SYGVKD. The J segment lost 5 bases and the V segment lost 2 bases, leaving 4 bases of the junction unmatched. The CDR3 totals 14 residues. The CDR3 sequence: CAISEPGQGDEQYF. DNA of the CDR3: TGTGCCATCAGTGAGCCGGGACAGGGCGACGAGCAGTACTTC.

This clonotype has more than one count but fewer than ten. The chain's CDR3 is CAPGAGQENYEQYF. Here the CDR3 DNA reads TGCGCCCCTGGGGCAGGACAGGAGAACTACGAGCAGTACTTC. This sequence joins TRBV23-1 and TRBJ2-7; 7 positions match TRBD1. TRBV23-1 is placed among ORFs of uncertain function. This CDR3 comprises 14 residues. J gave up 3 bases and V 11 bases, and 13 bases lay outside the gene matches.

The sample holds one count of this clonotype. This chain joins TRBV20-1 and TRBJ2-7; D may be TRBD2 (5 bases). Germline CDR1 is DFQATT and CDR2 is SNEGSKA (reference sequence). V lost 0 bases, J lost 7 bases, and 19 bases lay in between. The CDR3 is 15 amino acids. The DNA for the CDR3 is TGCAGTGCTAGAGATCCCTGGACCTCGACGGGAGAGCAGTACTTC. As protein: CSARDPWTSTGEQYF.

This clonotype was counted only a few times. The chain couples TRBV6-2 or TRBV6-3 to TRBJ1-2, with D unresolved. Germline V gene data show CDR1 as MNHEY and CDR2 as SVGEGT. This CDR3 comprises 13 residues. Trimming left V 8 bases short and J 4 bases short, with 14 bases between. This CDR3 is CASFGGPGYGYTF. The DNA of the CDR3 is TGTGCCAGCTTCGGTGGACCTGGCTATGGCTACACCTTC.